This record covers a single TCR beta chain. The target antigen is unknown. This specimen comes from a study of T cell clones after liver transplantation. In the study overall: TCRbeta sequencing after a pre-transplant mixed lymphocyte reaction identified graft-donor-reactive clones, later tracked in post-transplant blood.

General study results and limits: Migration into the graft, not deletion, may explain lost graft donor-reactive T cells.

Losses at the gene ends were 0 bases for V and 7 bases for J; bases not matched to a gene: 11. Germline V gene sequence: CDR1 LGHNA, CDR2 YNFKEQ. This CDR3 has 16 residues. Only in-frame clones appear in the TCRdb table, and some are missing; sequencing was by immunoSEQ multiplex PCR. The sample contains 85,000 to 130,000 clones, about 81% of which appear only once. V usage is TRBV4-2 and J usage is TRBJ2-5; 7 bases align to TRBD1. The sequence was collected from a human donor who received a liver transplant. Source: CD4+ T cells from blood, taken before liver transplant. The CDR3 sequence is CASSQEGGQALGTQYF. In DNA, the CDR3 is TGTGCCAGCAGCCAAGAGGGTGGACAGGCGTTAGGGACCCAGTACTTC.